The 23 T cell receptor beta chains below come from one sample, sequenced in a study of T cell repertoires in cytomegalovirus infection. Each CDR3 protein gets one entry after TCRdb re-called the reads with MiXCR. The sample contains 150,000 to 200,000 distinct CDR3 sequences, around an eighth of which appear only once. Material for sequencing was PBMCs. These receptors all stem from a human donor in good health (CMV status not recorded). Some clones in this sample may be carry-over from other donors' samples.

This clonotype was seen at least ten times. The chain uses TRBV25-1 and TRBJ1-4; 8 nucleotides agree with TRBD1. The germline CDR1 and CDR2 sequences are MGHDK and SYGVNS. The CDR3 consists of 19 residues. V was clipped by 6 bases and J by 0 bases; unmatched bases: 15. CDR3 in DNA: TGTGCCAGCAGCGGGGGGCAGGGGGCGATTATCGCAACTAATGAAAAACTGTTTTTT. This gives the protein CASSGGQGAIIATNEKLFF.

In its sample, this clonotype was seen a few times. Germline and junction disagree at one end, which may indicate a read error. V is TRBV24-1 and J is TRBJ1-1; D may be TRBD1 (5 bases). The CDR3 runs to 17 residues. CDR1 and CDR2 (germline): KGHDR, SFDVKD. CDR3: CATSDAGAGGVNAEAFF. Here the CDR3 DNA reads TGTGCCACCAGTGATGCCGGGGCCGGAGGGGTGAACGCTGAAGCTTTCTTT.

The gene calls are TRBV12-3 or TRBV12-4 and TRBJ2-1, with D possibly being TRBD1 or TRBD2 (6 bases each). The length of the CDR3 is 13 residues. Between the trimmed V and J ends, which lost 5 bases and 7 bases, there was a span of 12 bases. The CDR3 DNA sequence: TGTGCCAGCAGTAGAGGGGGGATTAATGAGCAGTTCTTC. It yields the protein CASSRGGINEQFF.

This clonotype occurred many times. V and J are TRBV2 and TRBJ2-4, with a tentative D call TRBD1 (6 bases). The CDR3 extends over 17 amino acids. V lost 2 bases and J lost 1, with 15 bases in between. Per germline, CDR1 SNHLY and CDR2 FYNNEI. CDR3 in DNA: TGTGCCAGCAGTGAATGGCGCGGTCAGGGGGCCAAAAACATTCAGTACTTC. It is translated as CASSEWRGQGAKNIQYF.

This clonotype was counted ten times or more. The chain employs TRBV19 and TRBJ1-1; no clear D gene. The germline V gene encodes CDR1 LNHDA and CDR2 SQIVND (reference sequence). Between the trimmed V and J ends, which lost 4 bases and 2 bases, there was a span of 14 bases. The CDR3 is 15 residues long. CDR3 in DNA: TGTGCCAGTAGTAGAGCAGTGGCTCTAAACACTGAAGCTTTCTTT. Protein product: CASSRAVALNTEAFF.

This clonotype was seen only a few times. CDR3 region: CASSLAIGSNTEAFF. DNA for the CDR3: TGTGCCAGCAGCTTAGCGATCGGGTCAAACACTGAAGCTTTCTTT. The V call is TRBV7-9, the J call TRBJ1-1; no clear D gene. The CDR3 is made up of 15 amino acids. Per the germline V gene, CDR1 is SEHNR and CDR2 is FQNEAQ (reference sequence). Trimming pared 0 bases from V and 2 bases from J, leaving 10 bases between.

This clonotype was observed many times. The chain recombines TRBV6-4 with TRBJ2-6, with a weak D call TRBD1 (5 bases). The V and J ends lost 3 bases and 0 bases respectively, with 12 bases between them. This CDR3 region has 17 residues. Per germline, CDR1 MRHNA and CDR2 SNTAGT. The CDR3 DNA reads TGTGCCAGCAGTGAAAGTGGAACAGGCTCTGGGGCCAACGTCCTGACTTTC. As protein: CASSESGTGSGANVLTF.

Worth noting for this clonotype: A much bigger clone sits one base away, suggesting this may be a read error. DNA for the CDR3: TGTGCCACCAAGGGCAGACCTGATGAAAAACTGTTTTTT. Its translation: CATKGRPDEKLFF. V and J are TRBV6-1 and TRBJ1-4; no firm D call. This CDR3 contains 13 residues. The V end lost 10 bases, the J end lost 6 bases, and 15 bases lay between the germline ends. In germline, CDR1 is MNHNS, CDR2 SASEGT.

V usage is TRBV2 and J usage is TRBJ1-1; 7 bases match TRBD1. The V and J ends lost 6 bases and 4 bases, in that order; junction bases with no gene match: 14. This CDR3 has 16 amino acids. Germline CDR1 reads SNHLY; CDR2 reads FYNNEI. DNA for the CDR3: TGTGCCAGCAGCCATGAGGGGGCTTTTTCGGGCACTGAAGCTTTCTTT. Amino acid sequence: CASSHEGAFSGTEAFF.

In its sample, this clonotype was seen a few times. The genes are TRBV9 and TRBJ2-7; possibly TRBD1 for D (6 bases). Per the germline V gene, CDR1 is SGDLS and CDR2 is YYNGEE. The CDR3 consists of 15 residues. Trimming stripped 4 bases from V and 5 bases from J, with 19 bases between. The CDR3 loop reads CASSLGGQWTDEQYF. In DNA, the CDR3 is TGTGCCAGCAGCCTTGGAGGACAGTGGACAGACGAGCAGTACTTC.

J is TRBJ2-5 and V is TRBV5-1; a possible D gene is TRBD1 (6 bases). In germline, CDR1 is SGHRS, CDR2 YFSETQ. Deletions cut 4 bases from V and 5 bases from J, with 15 bases between. This CDR3 contains 14 residues. DNA of the CDR3: TGCGCCAGCAGCCCTCCGCGCCAGGGGGAGACCCAGTACTTC. Translating it yields CASSPPRQGETQYF.

There are many counts of this clonotype. The chain links TRBV6-1 to TRBJ2-7; 11 bases map to TRBD2. The CDR3 spans 14 residues. V lost 5 bases, J lost 6 bases, and 6 bases stayed unmatched. Germline assignment: CDR1 MNHNS and CDR2 SASEGT. In DNA, the CDR3 is TGTGCCAGCAGTCTTAGCGGGAGGGCCCCCGAGCAGTACTTC. Translated, it gives CASSLSGRAPEQYF.

This clonotype was observed a single time. This could be a read error, since a much larger clone is one nucleotide away. The V call is TRBV10-3, the J call TRBJ1-2; D ambiguous. CDR1 is ENHRY, CDR2 SYGVKD, per germline. This CDR3 comprises 15 residues. The CDR3 spells CAICESTGYLYGYTF. In nucleotides, the CDR3 is TGTGCCATCTGTGAGTCGACGGGTTACCTCTATGGCTACACCTTC.

In this sample, this clonotype turned up many times. This chain uses TRBV28 with TRBJ2-7, with 12 positions matching TRBD1. Germline V gene data show CDR1 as MDHEN and CDR2 as SYDVKM. This CDR3 spans 13 amino acids. Trimming cost V 8 bases and J 7 bases; bases outside gene matches: 6. The CDR3 protein is CASSGQGAREQYF. The CDR3, as DNA: TGTGCCAGCTCGGGACAGGGGGCGAGGGAGCAGTACTTC.

The chain combines TRBV14 with TRBJ2-7; D remains unclear. V was cut by 8 bases and J by 3 bases, with 17 bases left in between. The CDR3 loop spans 14 amino acids. Germline V lookup: CDR1 SGHDN, CDR2 FVKESK. The chain's CDR3 is CASAGSNAFYEQYF. The CDR3, as DNA: TGTGCCAGCGCCGGGTCCAACGCCTTCTACGAGCAGTACTTC.

This clonotype was seen ten or more times. The chain links TRBV7-9 to TRBJ1-2; D may be TRBD1 (6 bases). The CDR3 covers 15 residues. Germline CDR1 is SEHNR and CDR2 is FQNEAQ (reference sequence). Trimming cost V 1 base and J 4 bases, with 13 bases left between them. CDR3 nucleotides: TGTGCCAGCAGCTTAGGGATCGACAGGACCTATGGCTACACCTTC. Residues: CASSLGIDRTYGYTF. The full variable domain, its missing parts supplied by reference TRBV7-9 and TRBJ1-2, is DTGVSQNPRHKITKRGQNVTFRCDPISEHNRLYWYRQTLGQGPEFLTYFQNEAQLEKSRLLSDRFSAERPKGSFSTLEIQRTEQGDSAMYLCASSLGIDRTYGYTFGSGTRLTVV.

The V and J genes are TRBV7-9 and TRBJ1-1; 10 nucleotides align to TRBD1. Germline-derived CDR1 and CDR2 are SEHNR and FQNEAQ (reference sequence). The CDR3 runs 16 residues. The V gene end was trimmed by 1 base and the J gene end by 2 bases; junction bases not matched to a gene: 4. CDR3 bases: TGTGCCAGCAGCTTAGGTGGGACAGGGGATAACACTGAAGCTTTCTTT. Translation gives CASSLGGTGDNTEAFF. Based on the CDR3 plus reference TRBV7-9 and TRBJ1-1, the full variable domain is DTGVSQNPRHKITKRGQNVTFRCDPISEHNRLYWYRQTLGQGPEFLTYFQNEAQLEKSRLLSDRFSAERPKGSFSTLEIQRTEQGDSAMYLCASSLGGTGDNTEAFFGQGTRLTVV.

This clonotype appeared a single time. Possible read error: a much larger clone is one base away. The chain carries TRBV25-1 and TRBJ1-2; D is uncertain. V lost 6 bases and J 2 bases, leaving 13 bases between the germline ends. CDR1 is MGHDK and CDR2 is SYGVNS in the germline V gene. CDR3 length equals 14 residues. DNA of the CDR3: TGTGCCAGCAGAGAAGGTGGCAGGAACTATGGCTACACCTTC. This translates into CASREGGRNYGYTF.

This clonotype has at least ten counts. This chain connects TRBV7-6 to TRBJ2-5; 7 bases map to TRBD1. The CDR3 totals 13 residues. V lost 3 bases, J lost 5 bases, and 3 bases stayed unmatched. The germline CDR1 and CDR2 sequences are SGHVS and FNYEAQ. Here the CDR3 DNA reads TGTGCCAGCAGCTTGGACAGGAGCGAGACCCAGTACTTC. This gives the protein CASSLDRSETQYF.

The genes are TRBV7-3 and TRBJ1-1; D is unclear. V dropped 0 bases and J dropped 5 bases, with 7 bases sitting between them. The V gene's germline CDR1 is SGHTA and CDR2 FQGTGA. The CDR3 sequence is 13 residues long. The CDR3 spells CASSLTEQTEAFF. In nucleotides, the CDR3 is TGTGCCAGCAGCTTAACGGAACAGACTGAAGCTTTCTTT.

This clonotype was recorded at least ten times. V gene TRBV7-2 combines with J gene TRBJ2-7; no clear D gene. From germline, CDR1 is SGHTA and CDR2 FQGNSA. V lost 0 bases and J 7 bases, leaving 13 bases between the germline ends. The CDR3 length is 14 residues. The DNA for the CDR3 is TGTGCCAGCAGCTTAGCAGGGTACCCTAAGGAGCAGTACTTC. It is translated as CASSLAGYPKEQYF.

This chain joins TRBV28 and TRBJ1-2, with 10 bases matching TRBD1. Germline V CDR1 and CDR2: MDHEN, SYDVKM. CDR3 length equals 15 residues. V gave up 5 bases and J gave up 6 bases; unmatched junction bases: 9. The CDR3 loop reads CASSLATGGWDGYTF. The CDR3, as DNA: TGTGCCAGCAGTCTAGCGACAGGGGGCTGGGATGGCTACACCTTC.

This clonotype was picked up a small number of times. V is TRBV7-3 and J is TRBJ2-1; no reliable D call. The CDR3 is 12 residues long. Trimming removed 5 bases from V and 9 bases from J, with 11 bases in between. Germline V CDR1 and CDR2: SGHTA, FQGTGA. The CDR3 loop reads CASSPPFGEQFF. DNA of the CDR3: TGTGCCAGCAGCCCACCCTTTGGTGAGCAGTTCTTC.